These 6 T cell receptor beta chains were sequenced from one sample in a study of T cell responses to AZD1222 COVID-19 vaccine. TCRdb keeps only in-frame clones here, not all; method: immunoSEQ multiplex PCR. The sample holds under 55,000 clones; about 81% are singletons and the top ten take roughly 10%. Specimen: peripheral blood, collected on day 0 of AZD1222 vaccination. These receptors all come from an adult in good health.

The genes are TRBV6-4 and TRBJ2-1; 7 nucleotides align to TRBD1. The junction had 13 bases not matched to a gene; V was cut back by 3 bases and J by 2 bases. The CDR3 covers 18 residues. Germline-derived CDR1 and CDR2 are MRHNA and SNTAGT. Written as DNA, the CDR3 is TGTGCCAGCAGTGAACGACCGACAGGGCCTAAACCCTACAATGAGCAGTTCTTC. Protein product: CASSERPTGPKPYNEQFF.

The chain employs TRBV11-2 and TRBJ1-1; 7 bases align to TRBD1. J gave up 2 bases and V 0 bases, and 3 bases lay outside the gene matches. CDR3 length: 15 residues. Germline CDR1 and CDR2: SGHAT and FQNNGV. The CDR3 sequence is CASSLDGGGNTEAFF. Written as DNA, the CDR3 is TGTGCCAGCAGCTTAGATGGAGGGGGCAACACTGAAGCTTTCTTT.

CDR3 sequence (DNA): TGCAGCGTGGGGGGGTTAAGCAATCAGCCCCAGCATTTT. Protein: CSVGGLSNQPQHF. The chain links TRBV29-1 to TRBJ1-5, with TRBD1 as a possible D gene (5 bases). Germline-derived CDR1 and CDR2 are SQVTM and ANQGSEA. V lost 6 bases, J lost 1 base, and 10 bases lay in between. The CDR3 is 13 amino acids. The whole variable domain, filled in from reference TRBV29-1 and TRBJ1-5, reads SAVISQKPSRDICQRGTSLTIQCQVDSQVTMMFWYRQQPGQSLTLIATANQGSEATYESGFVIDKFPISRPNLTFSTLTVSNMSPEDSSIYLCSVGGLSNQPQHFGDGTRLSIL.

Here the CDR3 DNA reads TGTGCCAGCAGCCAAGATCCCAAAGGTACCCAGCATTTT. As protein: CASSQDPKGTQHF. This chain connects TRBV4-2 to TRBJ1-5; D is unresolved. V was pared by 0 bases and J by 11 bases, with 11 bases between. The germline CDR1 and CDR2 sequences are LGHNA and YNFKEQ. CDR3 length equals 13 residues.

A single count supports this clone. The CDR3 region has the DNA TGTGCCAGCAGCCGGGTCAAAAACACTGAAGCTTTCTTT. Its protein product is CASSRVKNTEAFF. The rearrangement joins TRBV28 to TRBJ1-1, with D uncertain. Germline-derived CDR1 and CDR2 are MDHEN and SYDVKM. The ends were cut back, 6 bases at V and 2 bases at J, with 10 bases in the middle. The CDR3 consists of 13 residues. The full variable domain, with the rest looked up from reference TRBV28 and TRBJ1-1, is DVKVTQSSRYLVKRTGEKVFLECVQDMDHENMFWYRQDPGLGLRLIYFSYDVKMKEKGDIPEGYSVSREKKERFSLILESASTNQTSMYLCASSRVKNTEAFFGQGTRLTVV.

CDR3 nucleotide sequence: TGTGCCAGCAGGAAGGATGCGGGGGGCTACACCTTC. This translates into CASRKDAGGYTF. The chain recombines TRBV6-5 with TRBJ1-2; no definite D call. Germline V gene lookup returns CDR1 MNHEY and CDR2 SVGAGI. The CDR3 runs to 12 residues. V dropped 6 bases and J dropped 8 bases, with 13 bases sitting between them.